Listed below are T cell receptor beta chains from one sample, sequenced in a study of OX40 agonist ivuxolimab in advanced cancers. Generated by immunoSEQ multiplex PCR, the TCRdb table keeps only in-frame clones and is missing some. The sample has more than 55,000 clones; over 80% are singletons. The sample here was CD4+ or CD8+ T cells sorted from blood, taken in a trial of the OX40 agonist ivuxolimab. These receptors originate from an adult with an advanced solid tumor such as melanoma, head and neck, liver or kidney cancer. The CDR3 runs from the conserved cysteine through the conserved F or W.

v_gene	j_gene	CDR3aa
TRBV28	TRBJ1-4	CASSLFGATNEKLFF
TRBV28	TRBJ2-3	CASSFTGRGTDTQYF
TRBV29-1	TRBJ2-1	CSVETYNEQFF
TRBV19	TRBJ2-2	CANSSAGGGNTGELFF
TRBV14	TRBJ2-5	CASSQAGTRRTQYF
TRBV10-3	TRBJ1-1	CAIRRGPETEAFF
TRBV9	TRBJ2-1	CASSAGPSSYNEQFF
TRBV7-2	TRBJ1-5	CASSLVTDSNQPQHF
TRBV5-4	TRBJ2-1	CASSSGDEQFF
TRBV18	TRBJ2-7	CASSGGSYEQYF
TRBV10-3	TRBJ2-7	CAISEVGGQGIYEQYF
TRBV7-2	TRBJ1-1	CASSLDVGPAFF
TRBV29-1	TRBJ1-3	CSVDLMGGNTIYF
TRBV7-3	TRBJ2-2	CASSARQGAGELFF